What follows are 10 T cell receptor beta chains derived from one specimen sequenced in a study of T-cell memory formation after mild COVID-19. Each CDR3 protein gets one entry after TCRdb re-called the 5' RACE reads with MiXCR. The data contain approximately 240,000 distinct CDR3 sequences, about 17% of them singletons. Sequencing was performed on PBMCs or a T cell subset sorted from them (not recorded which). All receptors derive from a man aged 18-30 years who had mild COVID-19 (a few samples of this study predate the infection). Cell type and time point are not known.

Many counts were recorded for this clonotype. The CDR3 DNA sequence: TGCGCCAGCAGCTTGAGGGACAGGGGGCGGCAGACCCAGTACTTC. Protein: CASSLRDRGRQTQYF. The chain recombines TRBV5-1 with TRBJ2-5; 12 bases match TRBD1. Per germline, CDR1 SGHRS and CDR2 YFSETQ. The V and J ends lost 1 base and 6 bases, in that order; junction bases with no gene match: 4. The CDR3 runs to 15 residues. Combining the CDR3 with reference TRBV5-1 and TRBJ2-5 gives the whole variable domain KAGVTQTPRYLIKTRGQQVTLSCSPISGHRSVSWYQQTPGQGLQFLFEYFSETQRNKGNFPGRFSGRQFSNSRSEMNVSTLELGDSALYLCASSLRDRGRQTQYFGPGTRLLVL.

With regard to this clonotype: The junction departs from germline at one end; a sequencing error may be responsible. This chain links TRBV20-1 with TRBJ1-2; D is perhaps TRBD1 (6 bases). The CDR3 spans 11 residues. Germline V gives CDR1 DFQATT, CDR2 SNEGSKA (reference sequence). The CDR3 sequence is CSAKTQGIYSF. For the CDR3, the DNA is TGCAGTGCAAAAACCCAGGGGATCTACTCCTTC.

This chain uses TRBV20-1 with TRBJ1-2; TRBD1 agrees at 9 bases. V dropped 1 base and J dropped 7; count of bases not matched to a gene: 10. Germline V CDR1 and CDR2: DFQATT, SNEGSKA (reference sequence). The length of the CDR3 is 15 residues. The CDR3 DNA follows: TGCAGTGCTAGAGCCACCCCGGGACAGGGAGGTGGCTACACCTTC. It codes for CSARATPGQGGGYTF.

This clonotype was picked up a small number of times. The rearrangement uses TRBV12-3 or TRBV12-4 and TRBJ1-2; no clear D gene. Trimming stripped 4 bases from V and 5 bases from J, with 5 bases between. The CDR3 sequence is 11 residues long. The DNA of the CDR3 is TGTGCCAGCAGTTGGGCGTATGGCTACACCTTC. Its translation is CASSWAYGYTF.

The chain carries TRBV7-9 and TRBJ1-6; D may be TRBD1 (6 bases). V was cut by 5 bases and J by 10 bases, with 18 bases left in between. The CDR3 runs 15 residues. Germline V gene lookup returns CDR1 SEHNR and CDR2 FQNEAQ (reference sequence). This CDR3 is CASSALTGYGSPLHF. In nucleotides, the CDR3 is TGTGCCAGCAGCGCTTTAACAGGGTATGGATCACCCCTCCACTTT.

This clonotype showed up many times. The chain combines TRBV7-9 with TRBJ2-3, with 11 bases matching TRBD2. After removal of 8 bases from V and 0 bases from J, the junction contained 7 bases not matched to a gene. The CDR3 length is 16 residues. Germline CDR1 SEHNR, CDR2 FQNEAQ (reference sequence). CDR3 nucleotides: TGTGCCAGCCACAAGGGACTAGCGGCTAGCACAGATACGCAGTATTTT. It specifies CASHKGLAASTDTQYF.

The chain carries TRBV20-1 and TRBJ2-1, with D possibly being TRBD1 (5 bases). Germline values: CDR1 DFQATT, CDR2 SNEGSKA (reference sequence). The germline V and J ends were trimmed by 0 bases and 6 bases, with 12 bases remaining between them. The CDR3 extends over 14 amino acids. The CDR3 is CSARDKGWSNEQFF. The CDR3, as DNA: TGCAGTGCTAGAGATAAGGGGTGGTCCAATGAGCAGTTCTTC.

This clonotype showed up just a few times. Germline and junction disagree at one end, which may indicate a read error. The chain combines TRBV7-7 with TRBJ2-1; 9 bases line up with TRBD2. The CDR3 totals 15 residues. Germline V gene sequence: CDR1 SSHAT, CDR2 FNYEAQ (reference sequence). The CDR3 loop is CASSAGGTHYNEQFF. The DNA of the CDR3 is TGTGCTAGCAGCGCGGGGGGGACCCACTACAATGAGCAGTTCTTC.

The J gene is TRBJ2-1, the V gene TRBV6-2 or TRBV6-3; D remains unclear. The CDR3 sequence is 11 residues long. Trimming left V 2 bases short and J 8 bases short, with 4 bases between. Germline V gene data show CDR1 as MNHEY and CDR2 as SVGEGT. The CDR3 reads CASSYSYEQFF. CDR3 DNA sequence: TGTGCCAGCAGTTACAGCTATGAGCAGTTCTTC.

The genes are TRBV7-3 and TRBJ2-1, with 9 bases aligning to TRBD2. The CDR3 has 15 amino acids. Germline assignment: CDR1 SGHTA and CDR2 FQGTGA. The junction had 5 bases not matched to a gene; V was cut back by 5 bases and J by 3 bases. This chain's CDR3 is CASSLRGGDYNEQFF. CDR3 DNA: TGTGCCAGCAGCCTGCGCGGGGGGGACTACAATGAGCAGTTCTTC.